This T cell receptor (beta chain) was recovered during a study of T cells in Graves' hyperthyroidism and ophthalmopathy. In germline, CDR1 is SGHVS, CDR2 FQNEAQ. This CDR3 is built from 13 residues. The V end lost 3 bases, the J end lost 6 bases, and 12 bases lay between the germline ends. It was considered stable Graves' hyperthyroidism when ophthalmopathy did not progress within 18 months. This clonotype was counted many times. The antigen is not known. Study-wide results and limits: Among thyroid clonotypes expanded above 0.001, most also appeared in blood.

From RNA transcripts, TCR beta CDR3 regions were amplified. First-round RT-PCR of the TCR CDR3 relied on the HTBI primer set. TCRdb re-called the multiplex PCR reads through MiXCR, storing one row per CDR3 protein. Here the sample spans about 420,000 distinct CDR3 sequences, around 14% being singletons. The chain combines TRBV7-8 with TRBJ2-7; D might be TRBD1 (6 bases). Sequences were obtained from blood. The TCR sequence derives from a woman aged 18-29 years with Graves' hyperthyroidism. The CDR3 DNA reads TGTGCCAGCAGCTTGGTTCAGGGGCGCGAGCAGTACTTC. Its protein product is CASSLVQGREQYF.